Listed below are T cell receptor beta chains from one sample, sequenced in a study of response to subunit inactivated influenza vaccine. TCRdb used MiXCR to reprocess the RT-PCR reads, holding one entry per CDR3 protein. The sample carries roughly 670,000 distinct CDR3 sequences, 14% recorded once. Material: PBMCs from blood, obtained about 14 days before vaccination. Receptors originate from a man aged 50 or older who received an inactivated influenza vaccine. Both conserved end residues are trimmed from each CDR3. A D gene is named only where the DNA matches it firmly. Not all rows give a size; the values are once, few, many and, for expanded clones, a class.

D gene: .
V gene: TRBV9
clone size: few
CDR3 protein: ASSAFQGSLNEKLF

D gene: TRBD2
V gene: TRBV6-4
clone size: few
CDR3 protein: ASSASGRYTDTQY

D gene: .
V gene: TRBV10-3
clone size: .
CDR3 protein: ATCRDYEQY

D gene: TRBD2
V gene: TRBV5-1
clone size: many
CDR3 protein: ASSPGLAGVSGELF

D gene: .
V gene: TRBV20-1
clone size: .
CDR3 protein: SAAFAQETQY

D gene: .
V gene: TRBV11-2
clone size: .
CDR3 protein: ASSLTPLQKQY

D gene: TRBD1
V gene: TRBV6-6
clone size: few
CDR3 protein: ASTKDRGIQY

D gene: TRBD1
V gene: TRBV6-2/TRBV6-3
clone size: many
CDR3 protein: ASSYPNRGLRNEQF

D gene: TRBD1
V gene: TRBV20-1
clone size: .
CDR3 protein: SARDPRQGAHEQY

D gene: TRBD1
V gene: TRBV7-9
clone size: .
CDR3 protein: ASSDTGTGLNEQY

D gene: .
V gene: TRBV6-5
clone size: few
CDR3 protein: ASSYSGRLGTDTQY

D gene: .
V gene: TRBV27
clone size: few
CDR3 protein: ASSLKAGTRPFNEQF

D gene: TRBD1
V gene: TRBV7-2
clone size: few
CDR3 protein: ASSWDRKETQY

D gene: .
V gene: TRBV5-4
clone size: few
CDR3 protein: ASSLFGSASTDTQY

D gene: TRBD2
V gene: TRBV5-4
clone size: few
CDR3 protein: ASSLAPGGSADTQY

D gene: .
V gene: TRBV5-1
clone size: few
CDR3 protein: ASNPSRSPHSYEQY

D gene: TRBD1
V gene: TRBV5-1
clone size: .
CDR3 protein: ASSPGQGRDTQY

D gene: TRBD2
V gene: TRBV27
clone size: few
CDR3 protein: ASSLIAGGAPWGNEQF

D gene: TRBD1
V gene: TRBV29-1
clone size: .
CDR3 protein: SVPGQGASTEAF

D gene: .
V gene: TRBV27
clone size: few
CDR3 protein: ASSSTRTAEF

D gene: TRBD2
V gene: TRBV4-3
clone size: .
CDR3 protein: ASSQDPASGSSYNEQF

D gene: .
V gene: TRBV15
clone size: many
CDR3 protein: ATSSGRVLGDTQY

D gene: .
V gene: TRBV20-1
clone size: .
CDR3 protein: SALAANSTDTQY

D gene: .
V gene: TRBV20-1
clone size: few
CDR3 protein: SALQGTETQY

D gene: .
V gene: TRBV20-1
clone size: .
CDR3 protein: SASSGTHVSEQY

D gene: TRBD2
V gene: TRBV6-4
clone size: .
CDR3 protein: ASSVTSGGPDTQY

D gene: TRBD1
V gene: TRBV7-2
clone size: .
CDR3 protein: ASSIQGARADTQY

D gene: TRBD2
V gene: TRBV14
clone size: few
CDR3 protein: ASSQREGYLNEQF

D gene: TRBD2
V gene: TRBV9
clone size: .
CDR3 protein: ASSVGLAGFYTGELF

D gene: .
V gene: TRBV12-3/TRBV12-4
clone size: .
CDR3 protein: ASGGREGTMETQY

D gene: TRBD2
V gene: TRBV9
clone size: .
CDR3 protein: ASSLHSGGYTGELF

D gene: .
V gene: TRBV3-1
clone size: few
CDR3 protein: ASSLREGVARSYGYT

D gene: TRBD1
V gene: TRBV9
clone size: few
CDR3 protein: ASSRLGQGTHEQY

D gene: .
V gene: TRBV12-3/TRBV12-4
clone size: many
CDR3 protein: ASRRTVNTEAF

D gene: TRBD2
V gene: TRBV4-1
clone size: .
CDR3 protein: ASSTERGAYEQY

D gene: TRBD2
V gene: TRBV28
clone size: few
CDR3 protein: ASSLLRLAGSTDTQY

D gene: TRBD1
V gene: TRBV29-1
clone size: few
CDR3 protein: SVTGDRNEQY

D gene: TRBD1
V gene: TRBV4-2
clone size: few
CDR3 protein: ASSQDRDRGEKLF

D gene: .
V gene: TRBV14
clone size: .
CDR3 protein: ASSQDWGEQF

D gene: TRBD2
V gene: TRBV25-1
clone size: few
CDR3 protein: ASSALAGVGETQY

D gene: TRBD2
V gene: TRBV20-1
clone size: .
CDR3 protein: SAREILAGGQY

D gene: TRBD2
V gene: TRBV28
clone size: few
CDR3 protein: ASTSARGWTSGKNIQY

D gene: TRBD1
V gene: TRBV7-8
clone size: .
CDR3 protein: ASSLDGQESYEQY

D gene: .
V gene: TRBV7-9
clone size: .
CDR3 protein: ASNSDAGGAQY

D gene: TRBD1
V gene: TRBV12-3/TRBV12-4
clone size: .
CDR3 protein: ASTVSGGGPYEQY

D gene: TRBD1
V gene: TRBV28
clone size: .
CDR3 protein: ASSSSDRGYEQY

D gene: .
V gene: TRBV4-3
clone size: few
CDR3 protein: ASSQGRGPNGYEQF

D gene: .
V gene: TRBV7-7
clone size: .
CDR3 protein: ASSLAPRAYNEQF

D gene: .
V gene: TRBV7-9
clone size: once
CDR3 protein: ASSVGGQHQETQY

D gene: TRBD1
V gene: TRBV9
clone size: .
CDR3 protein: ASSGTGTAIEETQY

D gene: .
V gene: TRBV19
clone size: .
CDR3 protein: ASSRGLRNEKLF

D gene: .
V gene: TRBV5-1
clone size: few
CDR3 protein: ASSLQMRGSTDTQY

D gene: .
V gene: TRBV20-1
clone size: .
CDR3 protein: SARASGTRNEKLF